Each of the 3 T cell receptor beta chains below was sequenced from the same sample in a study of blood T cell repertoires in COVID-19. Measured with immunoSEQ multiplex PCR; TCRdb has only the in-frame clones, and not every one. The sample yields 250,000 or so clones, 89% seen once. Sequenced material: peripheral blood. Receptors were obtained from a woman aged 40 to 50 who had recovered from COVID-19.

This clone was found once. J is TRBJ1-5 and V is TRBV6-2 or TRBV6-3; D remains unclear. V gave up 1 base and J gave up 4 bases, with 17 bases separating them. The CDR3 is 17 amino acids. The V gene's germline CDR1 is MNHEY and CDR2 SVGEGT. The CDR3 is CASSYLWEASGNQPQHF. CDR3 nucleotide sequence: TGTGCCAGCAGTTACTTATGGGAGGCCTCGGGGAATCAGCCCCAGCATTTT.

CDR3 protein: CAWSEAGTDTQYF. CDR3 DNA sequence: TGTGCCTGGAGTGAAGCGGGAACAGATACGCAGTATTTT. The chain links TRBV30 to TRBJ2-3; TRBD2 matches 7 bases. The CDR3 has 13 amino acids. Looked up from germline, CDR1 is GTSNPN and CDR2 is SVGIG (reference sequence). Unmatched junction bases numbered 1, after V lost 1 base and J lost 3 bases.

This chain joins TRBV19 and TRBJ2-6; D gene unclear. The CDR3 covers 13 residues. V gave up 7 bases and J gave up 0 bases, with 4 bases separating them. CDR1 and CDR2 (germline): LNHDA, SQIVND (reference sequence). Here the CDR3 DNA reads TGTGCCAGTACCATCTCTGGGGCCAACGTCCTGACTTTC. It yields the protein CASTISGANVLTF.